A single sample gave rise to the 28 T cell receptor beta chains below, sequenced in a study of T cell responses to AZD1222 COVID-19 vaccine. Using immunoSEQ multiplex PCR, the repertoire was profiled, and TCRdb retains in-frame clones only, with some absent. The sample consists of roughly 120,000 clones, 80% to 90% of them appearing once. The sample consisted of peripheral blood, taken on day 0 of AZD1222 vaccination. The receptor set was obtained from an adult in good health.

The chain recombines TRBV24-1 with TRBJ1-6; D is perhaps TRBD1 (6 bases). The V and J ends lost 3 bases and 8 bases respectively, with 13 bases between them. Germline CDR1 is KGHDR and CDR2 is SFDVKD. The CDR3 is 15 residues long. CDR3 in amino acids: CATSDAAKGDSPLHF. The CDR3, as DNA: TGTGCCACCAGTGATGCCGCCAAGGGGGATTCACCCCTCCACTTT.

The rearrangement uses TRBV2 and TRBJ1-4, with 9 positions matching TRBD1. Trimming removed 6 bases from V and 9 bases from J; junction bases left unmatched: 11. Germline V CDR1 and CDR2: SNHLY, FYNNEI. This CDR3 contains 15 residues. The CDR3 sequence is CASREQGAETQKLFF. CDR3 bases: TGTGCCAGCAGAGAACAGGGGGCGGAAACCCAAAAACTGTTTTTT. Filled out from reference TRBV2 and TRBJ1-4, the complete variable domain reads EPEVTQTPSHQVTQMGQEVILRCVPISNHLYFYWYRQILGQKVEFLVSFYNNEISEKSEIFDDQFSVERPDGSNFTLKIRSTKLEDSAMYFCASREQGAETQKLFFGSGTQLSVL.

This chain uses TRBV27 with TRBJ1-5; D gene unclear. From germline, CDR1 is MNHEY and CDR2 SMNVEV (reference sequence). The CDR3 is made up of 14 amino acids. V was cut by 7 bases and J by 0 bases, with 10 bases left in between. CDR3 in amino acids: CASKAGYSNQPQHF. The DNA for the CDR3 is TGTGCCAGCAAAGCGGGGTATAGCAATCAGCCCCAGCATTTT.

By sample fraction, this clone is medium-sized. The rearrangement uses TRBV20-1 and TRBJ1-4, with D hard to call. The CDR3 spans 13 residues. Trimming removed 3 bases from V and 3 bases from J, with 8 bases in between. Looked up from germline, CDR1 is DFQATT and CDR2 is SNEGSKA (reference sequence). The CDR3 reads CSASGRANEKLFF. CDR3 in DNA: TGCAGTGCTAGTGGGAGGGCTAATGAAAAACTGTTTTTT.

The chain carries TRBV19 and TRBJ1-4, with D possibly matching TRBD1 (6 bases). The germline V gene encodes CDR1 LNHDA and CDR2 SQIVND (reference sequence). CDR3 length: 17 residues. Trimming removed 6 bases from V and 6 bases from J, with 23 bases in between. The CDR3 coding sequence is TGTGCCAGTAGCGAGACCAGGGGTAGGAAGTGGCATGAAAAACTGTTTTTT. Protein sequence: CASSETRGRKWHEKLFF. Full variable domain (outside the CDR3, taken from reference TRBV19 and TRBJ1-4): DGGITQSPKYLFRKEGQNVTLSCEQNLNHDAMYWYRQDPGQGLRLIYYSQIVNDFQKGDIAEGYSVSREKKESFPLTVTSAQKNPTAFYLCASSETRGRKWHEKLFFGSGTQLSVL.

This clone appeared a single time. The chain carries TRBV7-6 and TRBJ1-6; tentatively, D is TRBD1 (6 bases). Germline lookup yields CDR1 SGHVS and CDR2 FNYEAQ. The V end lost 1 base, the J end lost 5 bases, and 15 bases lay between the germline ends. This CDR3 has 17 residues. CDR3 DNA: TGTGCCAGCAGCTTAGGTCCTCGGGGGCGGCATAATTCACCCCTCCACTTT. It yields the protein CASSLGPRGRHNSPLHF.

The genes are TRBV7-2 and TRBJ1-5, with D tentatively TRBD1 (6 bases). V lost 3 bases to trimming and J lost 3 bases, with 12 bases between them. Germline CDR1 reads SGHTA; CDR2 reads FQGNSA. This CDR3 has 15 residues. The CDR3 reads CASSLEGQLNQPQHF. Here the CDR3 DNA reads TGTGCCAGCAGCTTGGAAGGACAGCTCAATCAGCCCCAGCATTTT.

This clone was counted a single time. The chain employs TRBV19 and TRBJ2-2; 12 bases are a match to TRBD2. V shed 7 bases, J shed 6 bases, and the junction held 9 bases outside the gene matches. From germline, CDR1 is LNHDA and CDR2 SQIVND (reference sequence). This CDR3 has 16 residues. Written as DNA, the CDR3 is TGTGCCAGTATGGGACCTTCTAGCGGGGGGGCCGGGGAGCTGTTTTTT. It specifies CASMGPSSGGAGELFF.

The CDR3 DNA reads as TGTGCCAGCAGCTGGTCGGACGGGTACGAGCAGTACTTC. This gives the protein CASSWSDGYEQYF. The chain recombines TRBV7-2 with TRBJ2-7; no firm D call. In germline, CDR1 is SGHTA, CDR2 FQGNSA. Trimming cost V 4 bases and J 4 bases, with 11 bases left between them. The CDR3 runs 13 residues.

The chain uses TRBV5-6 and TRBJ2-3; a possible D gene is TRBD2 (5 bases). The V gene lost 1 base and the J gene lost 2 bases, with 8 bases spanning the gap. The CDR3 contains 14 residues. Germline V lookup: CDR1 SGHDT, CDR2 YYEEEE. The CDR3 DNA is TGTGCCAGCAGCTTGTCCGGGAACACAGATACGCAGTATTTT. This codes for CASSLSGNTDTQYF.

The rearrangement links TRBV15 to TRBJ2-3; a weak D match, TRBD1 (6 bases). Trimming removed 0 bases at V and 5 bases at J, with 18 bases between. This CDR3 is 17 amino acids long. Per the germline V gene, CDR1 is LNHNV and CDR2 is YYDKDF (reference sequence). CDR3 sequence reads: CATSREPGQGPVDTQYF. For the CDR3, the DNA is TGTGCCACCAGCAGAGAACCCGGGCAGGGGCCGGTAGATACGCAGTATTTT.

The chain employs TRBV27 and TRBJ2-7; 8 nucleotides agree with TRBD1. Germline trimming cut 6 bases from V and 4 bases from J; bases unmatched to any gene: 5. There are 13 residues in the CDR3. Per germline, CDR1 MNHEY and CDR2 SMNVEV (reference sequence). CDR3 nucleotides: TGTGCCAGCAGGACAGGGGAGAGGTACGAGCAGTACTTC. As protein: CASRTGERYEQYF.

The DNA for the CDR3 is TGTGCCAGCAGCCAAGATAGGGAAAAGACCCAGTACTTC. Amino acids: CASSQDREKTQYF. The rearrangement links TRBV4-2 to TRBJ2-5; D remains ambiguous. Germline CDR1 LGHNA, CDR2 YNFKEQ. Trimming removed 0 bases at V and 6 bases at J, with 8 bases between. The CDR3 contains 13 residues.

The chain has TRBV6-4 and TRBJ2-2; maybe TRBD2 (6 bases). Trimming took off 3 bases at V and 4 bases at J, with 9 bases between the two ends. This CDR3 is built from 14 residues. CDR1 and CDR2 from the germline V gene are MRHNA and SNTAGT. The CDR3 protein is CASSERESTGELFF. CDR3 coding DNA: TGTGCCAGCAGTGAGCGGGAAAGCACCGGGGAGCTGTTTTTT.

The chain couples TRBV7-3 to TRBJ1-2, with a weak D call TRBD1 (6 bases). With 4 bases removed from V and 6 bases from J, the gap between germline ends came to 18 bases. Germline CDR1 is SGHTA and CDR2 is FQGTGA. The CDR3 is made up of 15 amino acids. The CDR3 coding sequence is TGTGCCAGCAGCTCTACGACAGGACGGTCCGATGGCTACACCTTC. It translates to CASSSTTGRSDGYTF.

CDR3 nucleotides: TGTGCCAGCAGTGAAGGCCCAGCTAATGAAAAACTGTTTTTT. Translation gives CASSEGPANEKLFF. The V and J genes are TRBV6-1 and TRBJ1-4, with D unclear. CDR3 length equals 14 residues. Germline-derived CDR1 and CDR2 are MNHNS and SASEGT. V lost 1 base, J lost 3 bases, and 6 bases lay in between.

The rearrangement uses TRBV27 and TRBJ2-7, with TRBD1 matching 7 bases. The CDR3 is 12 residues long. V shed 7 bases and J 3 bases; nucleotides not matched to a gene: 3. CDR1 and CDR2 (germline): MNHEY, SMNVEV (reference sequence). The CDR3 DNA reads as TGTGCCAGCACTTCAGGGGGCTACGAGCAGTACTTC. Translated: CASTSGGYEQYF.

In regard to this clone: At one of its ends the junction is not consistent with the germline gene, which may arise from a read error. V is TRBV30 and J is TRBJ2-2, with D maybe TRBD1 (5 bases). The length of the CDR3 is 11 residues. Per germline, CDR1 GTSNPN and CDR2 SVGIG (reference sequence). CDR3 in DNA: TGTGCCTGGAGGCTAACAGGACCCGCTGGTTTT. Translating gives CAWRLTGPAGF.

The sample holds one count of this clone. The chain uses TRBV11-2 and TRBJ1-2, with TRBD1 as a possible D gene (5 bases). The germline V gene encodes CDR1 SGHAT and CDR2 FQNNGV. This CDR3 is built from 13 residues. Trimming removed 7 bases at V and 4 bases at J, with 13 bases between. In DNA, the CDR3 is TGTGCCAGCACTCAAAGAGGGGTCTATGGCTACACCTTC. It yields the protein CASTQRGVYGYTF.

This sequence joins TRBV4-1 and TRBJ1-3; a weak D match, TRBD1 (6 bases). With 4 bases removed from V and 0 bases from J, the gap between germline ends came to 13 bases. The CDR3 has 16 residues. Germline loops: CDR1 MGHRA, CDR2 YSYEKL. CDR3 sequence reads: CASSLSQGTSGNTIYF. As DNA, the CDR3 is TGCGCCAGCAGCCTCAGCCAGGGGACCTCTGGAAACACCATATATTTT.

The chain has TRBV18 and TRBJ1-2, with D tentatively TRBD1 (5 bases). The CDR3 length is 17 residues. The V gene lost 4 bases and the J gene lost 7 bases, with 25 bases spanning the gap. Germline lookup yields CDR1 KGHSH and CDR2 LQKENI. CDR3 residues: CASSRRDSEAGTGGYTF. The CDR3 DNA reads TGTGCCAGCTCACGCCGGGACTCCGAAGCGGGCACAGGTGGCTACACCTTC.

This chain joins TRBV7-2 and TRBJ2-7; TRBD2 matches at 11 bases. The CDR3 spans 14 residues. From germline, CDR1 is SGHTA and CDR2 FQGNSA. V trimming: 0 bases; J trimming: 12 bases; junction bases outside the gene matches: 7. Written as DNA, the CDR3 is TGTGCCAGCAGCTTAGCGGCTAGCGGGAGGTTACCGTACTTC. This gives the protein CASSLAASGRLPYF. Full variable domain (missing parts from reference TRBV7-2 and TRBJ2-7): GAGVSQSPSNKVTEKGKDVELRCDPISGHTALYWYRQSLGQGLEFLIYFQGNSAPDKSGLPSDRFSAERTGGSVSTLTIQRTQQEDSAVYLCASSLAASGRLPYFGPGTRLTVT.

The rearrangement links TRBV24-1 to TRBJ2-1, with D possibly being TRBD1 (6 bases). This CDR3 spans 15 amino acids. The germline gives CDR1 KGHDR, CDR2 SFDVKD. Trimming took off 8 bases at V and 6 bases at J, with 19 bases between the two ends. Here the CDR3 reads CATKSGQGRVNEQFF. For the CDR3, the DNA is TGTGCCACCAAATCGGGACAAGGTAGGGTCAATGAGCAGTTCTTC.

V is TRBV24-1 and J is TRBJ2-2, with TRBD1 matching 9 bases. The junction had 5 bases not matched to a gene; V was cut back by 4 bases and J by 3 bases. CDR3 length equals 16 residues. The germline V gene has CDR1 KGHDR and CDR2 SFDVKD. The CDR3 spells CATSDRDRADTGELFF. In DNA, the CDR3 is TGTGCCACCAGTGACCGGGACAGGGCGGACACCGGGGAGCTGTTTTTT.

The V gene is TRBV13, the J gene TRBJ2-7; D is perhaps TRBD1 (5 bases). The CDR3 covers 16 residues. Trimming cost V 5 bases and J 2 bases, with 19 bases left between them. The germline V gene has CDR1 PRHDT and CDR2 FYEKMQ (reference sequence). CDR3 residues: CASSALGAARTYEQYF. DNA of the CDR3: TGTGCCAGCAGCGCCTTAGGGGCAGCGAGAACCTACGAGCAGTACTTC.

This chain connects TRBV19 to TRBJ2-3, with 7 bases matching TRBD2. Losses at the gene ends were 6 bases for V and 1 base for J; bases not matched to a gene: 4. The germline V gene encodes CDR1 LNHDA and CDR2 SQIVND (reference sequence). There are 14 residues in the CDR3. CDR3 DNA sequence: TGTGCCAGTAGCGGGAGGTCGGGCACAGATACGCAGTATTTT. This sequence encodes CASSGRSGTDTQYF.

The chain combines TRBV6-5 with TRBJ1-5; D remains ambiguous. Germline CDR1 reads MNHEY; CDR2 reads SVGAGI. Trimming stripped 6 bases from V and 0 bases from J, with 12 bases between. The CDR3 is 15 residues long. In DNA form, the CDR3 reads TGTGCCAGCAGCCCAGGTCGCGGTAGCAATCAGCCCCAGCATTTT. Its translation is CASSPGRGSNQPQHF.

This clone was counted once. The chain is built from TRBV11-2 and TRBJ2-5, with D perhaps assigned TRBD1 or TRBD2 (5 bases each). This CDR3 spans 13 amino acids. V gave up 5 bases and J gave up 5 bases, with 12 bases separating them. CDR1 is SGHAT and CDR2 is FQNNGV in the germline V gene. The CDR3 reads CASSPGSGETQYF. CDR3 sequence (DNA): TGTGCCAGCAGCCCAGGGTCGGGGGAGACCCAGTACTTC.